The 10 T cell receptor beta chains given below trace back to one sample, sequenced in a study of blood T cell repertoires in COVID-19. TCRdb's copy holds only in-frame clones and misses some; the assay was immunoSEQ multiplex PCR. Among tens of thousands of clones, about 90% were seen once, and the ten largest hold around 8.5%. Specimen: peripheral blood. Receptors originate from a man aged 60-69 years with active COVID-19.

The rearrangement links TRBV3-1 (or the pseudogene TRBV3-2) to TRBJ2-3; perhaps TRBD2 as D (5 bases). CDR3 length equals 14 residues. Germline CDR1 LGHDT, CDR2 YNNKEL (reference sequence). Trimming left V 4 bases short and J 5 bases short, with 13 bases between. CDR3 DNA sequence: TGTGCCAGCAGCCCGTCCCTAGCATTAGATACGCAGTATTTT. Translated: CASSPSLALDTQYF.

A note on this clone: An end of the junction does not agree with germline; a read error may underlie this. V and J are TRBV7-3 and TRBJ2-1, with 7 bases lining up with TRBD1. The CDR3 length is 13 residues. The germline gives CDR1 SGHTA, CDR2 FQGTGA. Written as DNA, the CDR3 is TGTGCCAGCAGCTCGGGGTCCGTCGGACAGGTGGTCTTC. Amino acids: CASSSGSVGQVVF.

This chain uses TRBV4-1 with TRBJ2-3, with 8 bases lining up with TRBD2. The V segment lost 2 bases and the J segment 4 bases; nucleotides outside the gene matches: 14. Germline loops: CDR1 MGHRA, CDR2 YSYEKL. The CDR3 has 18 amino acids. The CDR3 coding sequence is TGCGCCAGCAGCCAAATGGGGGCGGTAGCGGGAAAAGCAGATACGCAGTATTTT. Its translation is CASSQMGAVAGKADTQYF.

The gene calls are TRBV7-3 and TRBJ2-1; the D gene is possibly TRBD2 (5 bases). The CDR3 runs 15 residues. The V and J ends lost 5 bases and 4 bases respectively, with 15 bases between them. Germline assignment: CDR1 SGHTA and CDR2 FQGTGA. The CDR3 protein is CASSPSGSGYNEQFF. In DNA form, the CDR3 reads TGTGCCAGCAGCCCATCGGGGTCGGGATACAATGAGCAGTTCTTC.

This clone was found a few times. The rearrangement uses TRBV18 and TRBJ1-1; D is possibly TRBD1 (5 bases). Per germline, CDR1 KGHSH and CDR2 LQKENI. Trimming took 2 bases from V and 3 from J, leaving 10 bases between them. The CDR3 contains 14 residues. The CDR3, as DNA: TGTGCCAGCTCACCAAAGGGGCAGGACACTGAAGCTTTCTTT. Encoded protein: CASSPKGQDTEAFF.

The chain has TRBV15 and TRBJ1-1, with D unresolved. The CDR3 length is 14 residues. CDR1 LNHNV and CDR2 YYDKDF come from the germline V gene (reference sequence). V was trimmed by 0 bases and J by 4 bases, leaving 9 bases between them. The CDR3 region has the DNA TGTGCCACCAGCAGAGAGACTGGATTCACTGAAGCTTTCTTT. Translating it yields CATSRETGFTEAFF.

V gene TRBV11-2 combines with J gene TRBJ1-2, with TRBD1 as a possible D gene (5 bases). This CDR3 has 15 amino acids. V lost 0 bases and J lost 1, with 9 bases in between. Germline lookup yields CDR1 SGHAT and CDR2 FQNNGV. This CDR3 is CASSLDRVLNYGYTF. The CDR3, as DNA: TGTGCCAGCAGCTTAGACAGGGTACTTAACTATGGCTACACCTTC.

The chain joins TRBV9 to TRBJ2-7; 8 positions match TRBD2. This CDR3 has 14 residues. Germline CDR1 is SGDLS and CDR2 is YYNGEE. V shed 0 bases, J shed 5 bases, and the junction held 4 bases outside the gene matches. This CDR3 is CASSVGAGGDEQYF. In nucleotides, the CDR3 is TGTGCCAGCAGCGTAGGCGCGGGAGGTGACGAGCAGTACTTC. The full variable domain, in which reference TRBV9 and TRBJ2-7 provide the parts outside the CDR3, is DSGVTQTPKHLITATGQRVTLRCSPRSGDLSVYWYQQSLDQGLQFLIQYYNGEERAKGNILERFSAQQFPDLHSELNLSSLELGDSALYFCASSVGAGGDEQYFGPGTRLTVT.

The V and J genes are TRBV7-9 and TRBJ1-2, with 8 bases fitting TRBD1. The junction had 10 bases not matched to a gene; V was cut back by 1 base and J by 6 bases. The CDR3 spans 16 residues. Germline-derived CDR1 and CDR2 are SEHNR and FQNEAQ (reference sequence). CDR3 protein: CASSLERGTGGNGYTF. The DNA for the CDR3 is TGTGCCAGCAGCTTAGAACGGGGGACAGGCGGCAATGGCTACACCTTC.

The chain combines TRBV18 with TRBJ1-6, with unresolved D. V was pared by 3 bases and J by 5 bases, with 5 bases between. This CDR3 comprises 13 residues. Per germline, CDR1 KGHSH and CDR2 LQKENI. The CDR3 loop is CASSPNNNSPLHF. Here the CDR3 DNA reads TGTGCCAGCTCACCGAACAATAATTCACCCCTCCACTTT.